This T cell receptor (beta chain) derives from a study of T cells in Graves' hyperthyroidism and ophthalmopathy. Uncontrolled infections, other autoimmune diseases, pregnancy or lactation led to exclusion of patients. Study-level points and caveats: The model identified upcoming ophthalmopathy a median 6.5 months ahead of onset.

Amplified TCR beta CDR3 regions came from RNA transcripts. The HTBI primer set served for first-round RT-PCR of the TCR CDR3. TCRdb fed the multiplex PCR reads into MiXCR, producing one record per CDR3 protein. The data contain roughly 550,000 distinct CDR3 sequences, 16% of them singletons. The V gene lost 1 base and the J gene lost 2 bases, with 2 bases spanning the gap. Germline V gene data show CDR1 as SEHNR and CDR2 as FQNEAQ (reference sequence). CDR3 length: 12 amino acids. This clonotype was seen a few times. The target antigen is unknown. The gene calls are TRBV7-9 and TRBJ1-2; D uncertain. Material for sequencing was blood. The clonotype originates from a woman younger than 45 with Graves' ophthalmopathy. CDR3: CASSLENYGYTF. CDR3 nucleotides: TGTGCCAGCAGCTTAGAGAACTATGGCTACACCTTC.